This T cell receptor beta chain was observed in a study of cytomegalovirus exposure and HLA in healthy donors. Study outcomes and limitations: Reports indicate that TCR beta sequences accurately predicted the HLA-A and HLA-B alleles of most subjects. The classifier, whose performance was assessed in both the original and validation cohorts, reportedly diagnosed cytomegalovirus status with high specificity and sensitivity. TCR beta V segments were, for the most part, productive about 90% or about 30% of the time in an earlier analysis.

The CDR3 totals 14 residues. CDR1 and CDR2 from the germline V gene are SQVTM and ANQGSEA. Losses at the gene ends were 4 bases for V and 3 bases for J; bases not matched to a gene: 6. PCR involved 60 Vbeta and 13 Jbeta primers. TCRdb's copy holds only in-frame clones and misses some; the assay was immunoSEQ multiplex PCR. The sample carries some 150,000 clones, about 83% recorded once. With regard to this clone: Its antigen remains unidentified.

Sequencing was carried out using PBMCs. This sequence was found in a woman under 40 in good health and CMV-seronegative. The genes are TRBV29-1 and TRBJ2-7; TRBD2 matches 10 bases. The CDR3, as DNA: TGCAGCGTTGCCCTTAGCGGGAGGCTCTACGAGCAGTACTTC. The encoded protein is CSVALSGRLYEQYF.